These 18 T cell receptor beta chains came from one sample sequenced in a study of T cell clonotyping in hematopoietic cell transplantation. Generated by immunoSEQ multiplex PCR, the TCRdb table keeps only in-frame clones and is missing some. Of 16,000 or so clones listed, roughly 93% were seen once; the top ten hold under 2%. The time point here: recipient sample about 28 days before transplant, after cytoreduction. The sample in question was peripheral blood mononuclear cells, obtained before stem cell transplant. The receptors were gathered from a man between 18 and 35 years old with biphenotypic leukemia. Some clones in this sample may be carry-over from other donors' samples.

Here the CDR3 DNA reads TGTGCCTGGAGTACCACTAGGGGAGATACGCAGTATTTT. Encoded protein: CAWSTTRGDTQYF. The chain links TRBV30 to TRBJ2-3, with D possibly being TRBD1 or TRBD2 (5 bases each). CDR3 size: 13 residues. CDR1 and CDR2 (germline): GTSNPN, SVGIG (reference sequence). V lost 2 bases, J lost 5 bases, and 11 bases lay in between.

This clone has a single count. The genes are TRBV5-1 and TRBJ2-2, with D perhaps being TRBD1 or TRBD2 (5 bases each). CDR1 is SGHRS and CDR2 is YFSETQ in the germline V gene. V lost 4 bases to trimming and J lost 1 base, with 11 bases between them. This CDR3 region has 15 residues. CDR3 nucleotides: TGCGCCAGCAGCGCCGGGACGGTGAACACCGGGGAGCTGTTTTTT. Protein: CASSAGTVNTGELFF.

V and J are TRBV9 and TRBJ2-7; no reliable D call. The CDR3 extends over 14 amino acids. CDR1 is SGDLS and CDR2 is YYNGEE in the germline V gene. Trimming took off 4 bases at V and 1 base at J, with 12 bases between the two ends. CDR3 amino acids: CASSSSTESYEQYF. The CDR3, as DNA: TGTGCCAGCAGCTCCTCAACGGAATCCTACGAGCAGTACTTC.

The chain employs TRBV19 and TRBJ1-2; D is unresolved. V gave up 7 bases and J gave up 3 bases, with 9 bases separating them. CDR1 is LNHDA, CDR2 SQIVND, per germline (reference sequence). This CDR3 has 12 residues. CDR3 protein: CASIGRHYGYTF. Here the CDR3 DNA reads TGTGCCAGTATTGGCAGGCACTATGGCTACACCTTC. The complete variable domain, with remaining parts taken from reference TRBV19 and TRBJ1-2, reads DGGITQSPKYLFRKEGQNVTLSCEQNLNHDAMYWYRQDPGQGLRLIYYSQIVNDFQKGDIAEGYSVSREKKESFPLTVTSAQKNPTAFYLCASIGRHYGYTFGSGTRLTVV.

The V call is TRBV28, the J call TRBJ1-1; 9 bases line up with TRBD1. Trimming took 7 bases from V and 2 from J; bases not matched to a gene: 17. This CDR3 region has 18 residues. In germline, CDR1 is MDHEN, CDR2 SYDVKM. CDR3 sequence reads: CASTILSGTGRKNTEAFF. The DNA for the CDR3 is TGTGCCAGCACCATCCTGTCCGGGACAGGGCGAAAAAACACTGAAGCTTTCTTT.

This clone was detected a few times. J is TRBJ1-2 and V is TRBV20-1; 9 positions agree with TRBD1. V dropped 5 bases and J dropped 6; count of bases not matched to a gene: 1. This CDR3 region has 11 residues. In germline, CDR1 is DFQATT, CDR2 SNEGSKA (reference sequence). CDR3 nucleotide sequence: TGCAGTGCTTGGACAGGGGATGGCTACACCTTC. Its translation: CSAWTGDGYTF.

The chain links TRBV2 to TRBJ1-5; 9 bases fit TRBD1. Germline V gene data show CDR1 as SNHLY and CDR2 as FYNNEI. The CDR3 runs 14 residues. J was trimmed by 5 bases and V by 5 bases; bases with no gene match: 4. The DNA for the CDR3 is TGTGCCAGCAGTACCGGGACAGGGTATCAGCCCCAGCATTTT. It encodes CASSTGTGYQPQHF.

V and J are TRBV6-5 and TRBJ1-2; D not resolved. Trimming cost V 6 bases and J 7 bases, with 12 bases left between them. The length of the CDR3 is 12 residues. The germline V gene has CDR1 MNHEY and CDR2 SVGAGI. The CDR3 region is CASRTVVSGYTF. The DNA for the CDR3 is TGTGCCAGCAGAACGGTGGTTAGTGGCTACACCTTC.

The rearrangement links TRBV7-6 to TRBJ2-1; 9 bases are shared with TRBD2. J gave up 4 bases and V 0 bases, and 4 bases lay outside the gene matches. Germline CDR1 reads SGHVS; CDR2 reads FNYEAQ. CDR3 length equals 16 residues. CDR3 loop: CASSLAGGGAYNEQFF. The CDR3 nucleotides are TGTGCCAGCAGCTTAGCCGGCGGGGGGGCTTACAATGAGCAGTTCTTC. Full variable domain (remainder filled in from reference TRBV7-6 and TRBJ2-1): GAGVSQSPRYKVTKRGQDVALRCDPISGHVSLYWYRQALGQGPEFLTYFNYEAQQDKSGLPNDRFSAERPEGSISTLTIQRTEQRDSAMYRCASSLAGGGAYNEQFFGPGTRLTVL.

The J gene is TRBJ1-6, the V gene TRBV6-5; D may be TRBD1 (5 bases). CDR1 and CDR2 (germline): MNHEY, SVGAGI. CDR3 length: 12 residues. V was shortened by 5 bases and J by 13 bases, with 12 bases between the two germline ends. The CDR3 nucleotides read TGTGCCAGCAGTCAACCCGGGGGGCCCCTCCACTTT. Protein: CASSQPGGPLHF.

This clone was seen once. V and J are TRBV5-6 and TRBJ2-7; D may be TRBD2 (6 bases). Germline values: CDR1 SGHDT, CDR2 YYEEEE. Trimming cost V 7 bases and J 5 bases, with 13 bases left between them. The CDR3 contains 12 residues. In DNA, the CDR3 is TGTGCCAGCCGGCGCAGGGAGGACGAGCAGTACTTC. Translation gives CASRRREDEQYF.

This chain joins TRBV2 and TRBJ1-1; no reliable D call. The V gene's germline CDR1 is SNHLY and CDR2 FYNNEI. Deletions cut 6 bases from V and 3 bases from J, with 5 bases between. The length of the CDR3 is 11 residues. CDR3 in amino acids: CASSVDTEAFF. The CDR3 region has the DNA TGTGCCAGCAGCGTAGACACTGAAGCTTTCTTT.

The chain is built from TRBV19 and TRBJ1-4; D is unresolved. Trimming removed 0 bases from V and 8 bases from J, with 4 bases in between. CDR3 length: 12 amino acids. The germline CDR1 and CDR2 sequences are LNHDA and SQIVND (reference sequence). The CDR3 is CASSIEMEKLFF. CDR3 nucleotides: TGTGCCAGTAGTATAGAGATGGAAAAACTGTTTTTT.

The chain couples TRBV29-1 to TRBJ1-1; D possibly corresponds to TRBD1 (5 bases). Germline lookup yields CDR1 SQVTM and CDR2 ANQGSEA. The V and J ends lost 3 bases and 2 bases respectively, with 10 bases between them. The CDR3 runs 13 residues. CDR3 residues: CSVEEGLNTEAFF. DNA of the CDR3: TGCAGCGTTGAGGAGGGGCTAAACACTGAAGCTTTCTTT. Complete variable domain (other parts from reference TRBV29-1 and TRBJ1-1): SAVISQKPSRDICQRGTSLTIQCQVDSQVTMMFWYRQQPGQSLTLIATANQGSEATYESGFVIDKFPISRPNLTFSTLTVSNMSPEDSSIYLCSVEEGLNTEAFFGQGTRLTVV.

The V and J genes are TRBV19 and TRBJ2-3; D is undetermined. CDR1 and CDR2 (germline): LNHDA, SQIVND (reference sequence). V lost 5 bases, J lost 1 base, and 13 bases lay in between. This CDR3 spans 15 amino acids. CDR3 coding DNA: TGTGCCAGTAGTCTCGAACGGTGGGGCACAGATACGCAGTATTTT. This translates into CASSLERWGTDTQYF.

The chain carries TRBV7-9 and TRBJ2-5; TRBD1 agrees at 7 bases. The V gene's germline CDR1 is SEHNR and CDR2 FQNEAQ (reference sequence). CDR3 length: 14 residues. The trim removed 2 bases at V and 4 bases at J, leaving 4 bases unmatched. In nucleotides, the CDR3 is TGTGCCAGCAGCTTAACGAACAGGGGAGAGACCCAGTACTTC. This gives the protein CASSLTNRGETQYF.

This clone was seen only once. The chain is built from TRBV2 and TRBJ1-2; 7 bases are a match to TRBD1. Losses at the gene ends were 6 bases for V and 4 bases for J; bases not matched to a gene: 8. The germline V gene encodes CDR1 SNHLY and CDR2 FYNNEI. The CDR3 totals 14 residues. Here the CDR3 reads CASRGDSSGYGYTF. In DNA form, the CDR3 reads TGTGCCAGCAGGGGGGACAGTTCGGGCTATGGCTACACCTTC.

The gene calls are TRBV6-5 and TRBJ1-2; D is perhaps TRBD1 (6 bases). This CDR3 contains 13 residues. The V and J ends lost 10 bases and 1 base respectively, with 13 bases between them. From germline, CDR1 is MNHEY and CDR2 SVGAGI. CDR3 in amino acids: CATQEQGNYGYTF. Written as DNA, the CDR3 is TGTGCCACCCAAGAACAGGGTAACTATGGCTACACCTTC.